The T cell receptor beta chain described here comes from a study of T cell repertoires in aging, cancer and after chemotherapy. Findings and limits, study-wide: Rebound thymic output was suggested by rising median generation probability during chemotherapy in each cancer cohort. Compared with age-matched healthy donors, untreated hematological or solid cancer patients showed higher blood TCR clonality.

Rearranged V-D-J TRB sequences were amplified with a mixed TRB-A/B primer pool. TCRdb processed the multiplex PCR reads anew with MiXCR; each CDR3 protein has one entry. The sample shows roughly 1,100 distinct CDR3 sequences, 20% to 25% of them seen only once. The template was genomic DNA from peripheral blood, not RNA. There are a few counts of this clonotype. Its antigen is currently unknown. Looked up from germline, CDR1 is LGHNA and CDR2 is YNFKEQ. The CDR3 covers 15 residues. V was shortened by 0 bases and J by 3 bases, with 9 bases between the two germline ends. This sequence joins TRBV4-2 and TRBJ2-1, with D unresolved. The source is a human donor with a blood cancer. The sequenced sample was blood. DNA for the CDR3: TGTGCCAGCAGCCAAGATCAGGTCGACTACAATGAGCAGTTCTTC. It yields the protein CASSQDQVDYNEQFF.